This is a list of T cell receptor beta chains from one sample in a study of radiation and T cells in renal cell carcinoma. The method was immunoSEQ multiplex PCR; TCRdb's version includes in-frame clones alone and lacks a portion of them. Altogether about 130,000 clones are present, roughly four fifths being singletons, with the ten largest covering 1.9%. The starting material was blood, obtained from a patient whose treatment included radiotherapy and nephrectomy. These receptors came from a woman aged 60-75 years with renal cell carcinoma. The CDR3 runs from the conserved cysteine through the conserved F or W. D genes are given only for firm matches. Where a row states a size, it is once, few, many or the class of an expanded clone; other rows omit it.

V gene	clone size	D gene	J gene	CDR3 protein	CDR3 DNA
TRBV6-5	few	TRBD1	TRBJ1-5	CASRRTGVGNQPQHF	TGTGCCAGCAGACGGACAGGGGTTGGCAATCAGCCCCAGCATTTT
TRBV6-5	.	TRBD2	TRBJ2-2	CASRGGGGRTGELFF	TGTGCCAGCAGAGGTGGGGGGGGAAGAACCGGGGAGCTGTTTTTT
TRBV4-3	.	TRBD1	TRBJ1-4	CASRTSGTVNEKLFF	TGCGCCAGCAGGACTTCAGGGACAGTTAATGAAAAACTGTTTTTT
TRBV7-9	.	.	TRBJ1-2	CASSRWGQDDYGYTF	TGTGCCAGCAGCCGATGGGGCCAGGACGACTATGGCTACACCTTC
TRBV7-9	.	.	TRBJ1-1	CASSRGDRAEAFF	TGTGCCAGCAGCAGGGGAGACAGAGCTGAAGCTTTCTTT
TRBV5-4	.	TRBD1	TRBJ2-5	CASSSTGGRETQYF	TGTGCCAGCAGCTCGACAGGGGGGAGGGAGACCCAGTACTTC
TRBV18	.	.	TRBJ1-2	CASSPMGGANGYTF	TGTGCCAGCTCACCTATGGGGGGCGCGAACGGCTACACCTTC
TRBV19	once	.	TRBJ1-4	CASSPGTQLEKLFF	TGTGCCAGTAGCCCTGGGACACAACTTGAAAAACTGTTTTTT
TRBV11-2	.	.	TRBJ2-7	CASSLGIFEQYF	TGTGCCAGCAGCTTAGGGATTTTCGAGCAGTACTTC
TRBV7-8	once	.	TRBJ2-1	CASSFRNEQFF	TGTGCCAGCAGCTTTAGGAATGAGCAGTTCTTC
TRBV14	.	.	TRBJ2-1	CASSQSDLRGLSYNEQFF	TGTGCCAGCAGCCAATCCGACCTACGGGGTCTCTCCTACAATGAGCAGTTCTTC
TRBV10-1	.	.	TRBJ2-7	CASSLRPGPYEQYF	TGCGCCAGCAGTCTTAGACCGGGGCCCTACGAGCAGTACTTC
TRBV25-1	.	.	TRBJ2-3	CASGSPGRNGADTQYF	TGTGCCAGCGGAAGCCCCGGGCGAAATGGGGCAGATACGCAGTATTTT
TRBV10-3	.	TRBD2	TRBJ2-3	CATGTSGDTDTQYF	TGTGCCACCGGGACTAGCGGGGACACAGATACGCAGTATTTT
TRBV14	.	.	TRBJ2-4	CASSQGGLRLAKNIQYF	TGTGCCAGCAGCCAAGGGGGCCTCAGACTGGCCAAAAACATTCAGTACTTC
TRBV5-4	.	.	TRBJ2-3	CASLLAGTDTQYF	TGTGCCAGCTTACTGGCTGGAACAGATACGCAGTATTTT
TRBV6-6	.	.	TRBJ1-5	CASSKDPSYSNQPQHF	TGTGCCAGCAGTAAAGACCCGTCATATAGCAATCAGCCCCAGCATTTT
TRBV29-1	.	.	TRBJ1-1	CSVEPLRGRGNTEAFF	TGCAGCGTTGAGCCCCTTCGGGGGAGGGGGAACACTGAAGCTTTCTTT
TRBV6-5	once	TRBD1	TRBJ1-1	CASSSQTGGNTEAFF	TGTGCCAGCAGTTCCCAGACAGGGGGCAACACTGAAGCTTTCTTT
TRBV19	.	.	TRBJ1-2	CASSTTSGGSANYGYTF	TGTGCCAGTAGTACCACCTCGGGAGGATCAGCTAACTATGGCTACACCTTC
TRBV5-4	few	.	TRBJ2-5	CASGRETQYF	TGTGCCAGCGGCCGGGAGACCCAGTACTTC
TRBV5-1	.	.	TRBJ1-1	CASSLNLNTEAFF	TGCGCCAGCAGCTTGAATCTCAACACTGAAGCTTTCTTT
TRBV19	few	TRBD2	TRBJ2-1	CASSLGLAGGSYNEQFF	TGTGCCAGTAGTCTCGGACTAGCGGGAGGATCCTACAATGAGCAGTTCTTC
TRBV7-3	.	TRBD2	TRBJ2-2	CASSHGGSTGELFF	TGTGCCAGCAGCCACGGGGGGAGTACCGGGGAGCTGTTTTTT
TRBV6-6	.	.	TRBJ1-2	CASRGEAGYGYTF	TGTGCCAGCAGGGGGGAGGCGGGCTATGGCTACACCTTC
TRBV11-2	.	TRBD1	TRBJ1-5	CASSPGTVINQPQHF	TGTGCCAGCTCCCCGGGGACAGTCATCAATCAGCCCCAGCATTTT
TRBV5-1	.	TRBD1	TRBJ1-2	CASSPTRDRGSHGYTF	TGCGCCAGCAGCCCCACCCGGGACAGGGGTTCCCATGGCTACACCTTC
TRBV7-2	.	.	TRBJ1-5	CASSLVTVTNQPQHF	TGTGCCAGCAGCTTGGTAACAGTTACTAATCAGCCCCAGCATTTT
TRBV28	.	TRBD1	TRBJ1-1	CASSQGQGREAFF	TGTGCCAGCAGCCAGGGACAGGGGAGGGAGGCTTTCTTT
TRBV27	.	.	TRBJ2-5	CASSFVGRAGETQYF	TGTGCCAGCAGTTTCGTTGGCAGGGCGGGCGAGACCCAGTACTTC
TRBV29-1	few	.	TRBJ1-1	CSVEPRMNTEAFF	TGCAGCGTTGAACCCCGGATGAACACTGAAGCTTTCTTT
TRBV7-9	.	.	TRBJ2-3	CASSLGLALDTQYF	TGTGCCAGCAGCTTAGGTCTGGCTTTGGATACGCAGTATTTT
TRBV2	once	.	TRBJ2-7	CASSEQGQTFYEQYF	TGTGCCAGCAGTGAACAAGGACAGACCTTCTACGAGCAGTACTTC
TRBV11-2	.	.	TRBJ1-2	CASSFPRQRYGYTF	TGTGCCAGCAGCTTCCCGAGACAGAGGTATGGCTACACCTTC
TRBV7-9	.	.	TRBJ1-3	CASSFLGETGNTIYF	TGTGCCAGCAGCTTTCTAGGGGAGACTGGAAACACCATATATTTT
TRBV10-1	.	TRBD2	TRBJ2-1	CASSQPGLGSYNEQFF	TGCGCCAGCAGTCAGCCGGGACTAGGCTCCTACAATGAGCAGTTCTTC
TRBV10-3	once	.	TRBJ2-5	CAIALTGQNQETQYF	TGTGCCATCGCTTTAACAGGACAGAACCAAGAGACCCAGTACTTC
TRBV6-5	.	.	TRBJ1-5	CASSYAGYSPQHF	TGTGCCAGCAGTTACGCAGGGTACTCGCCCCAGCATTTT
TRBV27	.	TRBD2	TRBJ2-2	CASSAFAGGQTGELFF	TGTGCCAGCAGTGCCTTTGCGGGGGGGCAGACCGGGGAGCTGTTTTTT
TRBV10-3	.	.	TRBJ1-5	CAISESIGTNQPQHF	TGTGCCATCAGTGAGTCGATTGGGACCAATCAGCCCCAGCATTTT
TRBV20-1	once	.	TRBJ1-3	CSARVVNTIYF	TGCAGTGCTAGAGTAGTAAACACCATATATTTT
TRBV2	.	TRBD1	TRBJ1-1	CASRKGQLNTEAFF	TGTGCCAGCAGGAAGGGACAGTTGAACACTGAAGCTTTCTTT
TRBV9	.	TRBD1	TRBJ2-7	CASSADRGEQYF	TGTGCCAGCAGCGCCGACAGGGGAGAGCAGTACTTC
TRBV20-1	.	.	TRBJ2-2	CSARAPGELFF	TGCAGTGCTAGAGCCCCCGGGGAGCTGTTTTTT
TRBV9	.	TRBD1	TRBJ2-2	CASSVSGTAGELFF	TGTGCCAGCAGCGTTTCCGGGACAGCCGGGGAGCTGTTTTTT
TRBV19	.	.	TRBJ2-7	CASSISSDVQEQYF	TGTGCCAGTAGTATTTCTTCGGACGTTCAGGAGCAGTACTTC
TRBV6-5	.	.	TRBJ2-4	CASRDTPVNIQYF	TGTGCCAGCAGGGACACCCCAGTAAACATTCAGTACTTC
TRBV9	.	.	TRBJ2-7	CASSVGGRYEQYF	TGTGCCAGCAGCGTAGGGGGCCGGTACGAGCAGTACTTC
TRBV5-8	.	.	TRBJ1-2	CASSLLPGGAYGYTF	TGTGCCAGCAGCCTATTACCTGGGGGAGCCTATGGCTACACCTTC